The 3 T cell receptor beta chains reported below all come from one sample, sequenced in a study of cytomegalovirus exposure and HLA in healthy donors. Some clones are missing from TCRdb's copy, which holds only in-frame ones; the method was immunoSEQ multiplex PCR. The sample contains fewer than 200,000 clones, about 89% of which appear only once. The source material was PBMCs. The origin of the receptors is a woman aged 18-30 years in good health and CMV-seropositive.

The chain carries TRBV11-2 and TRBJ2-3; 9 bases are a match to TRBD2. CDR3 length: 17 amino acids. The ends lost 7 bases at V and 5 bases at J; junction bases unmatched: 16. Germline assignment: CDR1 SGHAT and CDR2 FQNNGV. For the CDR3, the DNA is TGTGCCAGCACTTCAGCCGCGGGACTAGCCGGTGTAGATACGCAGTATTTT. Its translation is CASTSAAGLAGVDTQYF.

The chain combines TRBV6-5 with TRBJ2-5, with 7 bases that match TRBD2. With V trimmed by 2 bases and J by 5 bases, 2 bases remained unmatched. Germline values: CDR1 MNHEY, CDR2 SVGAGI. The CDR3 has 13 residues. The CDR3 loop reads CASSYGRGETQYF. The CDR3 bases are TGTGCCAGCAGTTACGGGAGGGGTGAGACCCAGTACTTC.

The chain joins TRBV30 to TRBJ1-5, with D uncertain. The CDR3 totals 13 residues. Germline loops: CDR1 GTSNPN, CDR2 SVGIG (reference sequence). Trimming pared 2 bases from V and 6 bases from J, leaving 11 bases between. Here the CDR3 reads CAWSKEGSQPQHF. In nucleotides, the CDR3 is TGTGCCTGGAGTAAGGAGGGAAGTCAGCCCCAGCATTTT. The whole variable domain, remainder taken from reference TRBV30 and TRBJ1-5, is SQTIHQWPATLVQPVGSPLSLECTVEGTSNPNLYWYRQAAGRGLQLLFYSVGIGQISSEVPQNLSASRPQDRQFILSSKKLLLSDSGFYLCAWSKEGSQPQHFGDGTRLSIL.